This T cell receptor beta chain was sequenced for a study of blood T cell repertoires in COVID-19. Across the study: The samples span acute and convalescent COVID-19 from the United States, Italy and Spain.

V lost 2 bases and J 2 bases, leaving 5 bases between the germline ends. This CDR3 is built from 13 residues. CDR1 and CDR2 from the germline V gene are ENHRY and SYGVKD. Original handling: Amplification of reference gene primers provided the estimated nucleated cell counts. The protocol was immunoSEQ multiplex PCR, while the TCRdb copy is restricted to in-frame clones and leaves out a portion. V, J and clone size reflect that table, while D and trimming were determined from the DNA. The sample consists of around 270,000 clones, about 88% of them appearing once. Sequenced sample: peripheral blood. V is TRBV10-3 and J is TRBJ2-3; D is unresolved. The receptor's source is a man aged 60 to 69 who had recovered from COVID-19. The CDR3, as DNA: TGTGCCATCAGTGAGCCCAACACAGATACGCAGTATTTT. It codes for CAISEPNTDTQYF.